What follows is one T cell receptor beta chain and its context. These data are taken from a study of T cell responses to AZD1222 COVID-19 vaccine. Libraries were prepared by immunoSEQ multiplex PCR; TCRdb keeps only in-frame clonotypes and omits some of them. The table records around 200,000 clones, approximately 94% of them present only once. CDR3 size: 15 residues. Germline V lookup: CDR1 KGHSH, CDR2 LQKENI. V shed 3 bases, J shed 2 bases, and the junction held 5 bases outside the gene matches. The rearrangement uses TRBV18 and TRBJ2-7, with 9 nucleotides matching TRBD1. The sample consisted of peripheral blood, taken 28 days after the second AZD1222 dose. The TCR comes from an adult who received the AZD1222 COVID-19 vaccine. Written as DNA, the CDR3 is TGTGCCAGCTCACCGCCGGGACAGGGAACCTACGAGCAGTACTTC. This gives the protein CASSPPGQGTYEQYF.